Below are 21 T cell receptor beta chains sequenced from a single sample in a study of shared clonotypes between healthy human individuals. Terminally differentiated effector memory CD45RA+ cells were left out of the naive CD8 fraction, which was CD45RO-negative and positively selected for CCR7. The table came from immunoSEQ multiplex PCR; TCRdb's copy has only in-frame clones and leaves some out. The profile shows about 2 million clones, about 95% of them singletons. The material sequenced was naive CD8+ T cells sorted from blood. The source of these receptors is a man aged 18-30 years in good health.

The chain employs TRBV5-5 and TRBJ2-7, with TRBD2 matching 12 bases. Per germline, CDR1 SGHKS and CDR2 YYEKEE (reference sequence). The CDR3 totals 16 residues. Trimming took 0 bases from V and 2 from J; bases not matched to a gene: 3. The CDR3 DNA reads as TGTGCCAGCAGCTTGGCAGCTAGCGGGAGGGCCTACGAGCAGTACTTC. It encodes CASSLAASGRAYEQYF.

The chain combines TRBV7-9 with TRBJ2-1; D is perhaps TRBD1 (7 bases). V lost 3 bases and J 7 bases, leaving 13 bases between the germline ends. This CDR3 region has 14 residues. Germline-derived CDR1 and CDR2 are SEHNR and FQNEAQ (reference sequence). The CDR3 DNA reads as TGTGCCAGCAGCTTCTCCAGGGGGAGGAATGAGCAGTTCTTC. It specifies CASSFSRGRNEQFF.

This clone was seen only once. The chain carries TRBV9 and TRBJ2-1, with TRBD2 matching 10 bases. Germline loops: CDR1 SGDLS, CDR2 YYNGEE. J lost 8 bases, V lost 4 bases, and 3 bases had no gene match. The length of the CDR3 is 13 residues. CDR3 in amino acids: CASSLAGGDEQFF. CDR3 sequence (DNA): TGTGCCAGCAGCTTAGCGGGGGGCGATGAGCAGTTCTTC.

V is TRBV5-4 and J is TRBJ1-2; 8 nucleotides line up with TRBD1. Germline assignment: CDR1 SGHNT and CDR2 YYREEE (reference sequence). The CDR3 length is 13 residues. The ends lost 4 bases at V and 9 bases at J; junction bases unmatched: 8. CDR3 region: CASSLSGGASYTF. Here the CDR3 DNA reads TGTGCCAGCAGCCTCTCAGGGGGCGCGAGCTACACCTTC.

The CDR3 sequence is CASLREGGTDTQYF. In DNA form, the CDR3 reads TGCGCCAGCCTACGTGAGGGAGGGACAGATACGCAGTATTTT. This sequence joins TRBV5-1 and TRBJ2-3, with 7 bases that match TRBD2. CDR1 is SGHRS and CDR2 is YFSETQ in the germline V gene. The trim removed 7 bases at V and 3 bases at J, leaving 8 bases unmatched. CDR3 size: 14 residues.

The chain links TRBV7-6 to TRBJ2-1; D call uncertain. CDR1 is SGHVS and CDR2 is FNYEAQ in the germline V gene. The CDR3 is 16 residues long. Trimming removed 4 bases from V and 3 bases from J, with 16 bases in between. This CDR3 reads CASSSPYNPFYNEQFF. In DNA, the CDR3 is TGTGCCAGCAGCTCGCCATACAACCCCTTCTACAATGAGCAGTTCTTC.

The V gene is TRBV2, the J gene TRBJ1-1; D ambiguous. V lost 0 bases and J 0 bases, leaving 14 bases between the germline ends. The germline CDR1 and CDR2 sequences are SNHLY and FYNNEI. The CDR3 sequence is 17 residues long. CDR3 nucleotides: TGTGCCAGCAGTGAAGCGCCACCGGGTCTTATGAACACTGAAGCTTTCTTT. It is translated as CASSEAPPGLMNTEAFF.

This chain uses TRBV4-2 with TRBJ2-7; 12 nucleotides match TRBD2. V gave up 4 bases and J gave up 2 bases; unmatched junction bases: 6. The CDR3 extends over 16 amino acids. CDR1 and CDR2 from the germline V gene are LGHNA and YNFKEQ. This CDR3 is CASSRTGLAGPYEQYF. The CDR3 nucleotides are TGTGCCAGCAGCCGTACCGGACTAGCGGGACCCTACGAGCAGTACTTC.

This sequence joins TRBV30 and TRBJ1-1; no firm D call. Per the germline V gene, CDR1 is GTSNPN and CDR2 is SVGIG (reference sequence). V was cut by 3 bases and J by 0 bases, with 14 bases left in between. The CDR3 extends over 15 amino acids. The CDR3 nucleotides read TGTGCCTGGAGCCTAGGTGGCAGCCTGAACACTGAAGCTTTCTTT. This translates into CAWSLGGSLNTEAFF.

The CDR3, as DNA: TGTGCCAGCAGTCCCCCCGGGACTGGAAACACCATATATTTT. This sequence encodes CASSPPGTGNTIYF. This chain connects TRBV28 to TRBJ1-3; no reliable D call. Trimming left V 5 bases short and J 2 bases short, with 10 bases between. This CDR3 is built from 14 residues. Germline assignment: CDR1 MDHEN and CDR2 SYDVKM.

As for this clone: Distinct nucleotide sequences in the sample also encode this CDR3. The rearrangement joins TRBV19 to TRBJ1-5, with D unresolved. The CDR3 loop spans 13 amino acids. V was trimmed by 5 bases and J by 5 bases, leaving 10 bases between them. Germline CDR1 is LNHDA and CDR2 is SQIVND (reference sequence). CDR3 in amino acids: CASSLPPYQPQHF. Here the CDR3 DNA reads TGTGCCAGTAGTTTACCACCTTATCAGCCCCAGCATTTT.

V and J are TRBV6-5 and TRBJ1-3, with a weak D call TRBD1 (6 bases). The CDR3 has 15 residues. The V and J ends lost 7 bases and 6 bases respectively, with 19 bases between them. CDR1 and CDR2 from the germline V gene are MNHEY and SVGAGI. CDR3 coding DNA: TGTGCCAGCACCCCTTTGGGAGGGGGGGAAAACACCATATATTTT. Encoded protein: CASTPLGGGENTIYF.

The chain combines TRBV28 with TRBJ2-7, with 7 bases lining up with TRBD1. J was trimmed by 2 bases and V by 6 bases; bases with no gene match: 7. This CDR3 has 14 residues. The germline V gene has CDR1 MDHEN and CDR2 SYDVKM. This CDR3 reads CASSLTGNTYEQYF. For the CDR3, the DNA is TGTGCCAGCAGCTTGACAGGGAACACCTACGAGCAGTACTTC.

The rearrangement links TRBV5-5 to TRBJ2-7, with D tentatively TRBD1 or TRBD2 (5 bases each). Looked up from germline, CDR1 is SGHKS and CDR2 is YYEKEE (reference sequence). V was trimmed by 2 bases and J by 1 base, leaving 10 bases between them. The CDR3 extends over 14 amino acids. The CDR3 nucleotides are TGTGCCAGCAGCTTCGAGGGGTCGTCCTACGAGCAGTACTTC. Protein sequence: CASSFEGSSYEQYF.

As for this clone: Other DNA sequences in this sample translate to the same CDR3. The chain uses TRBV6-5 and TRBJ1-5; D remains unclear. The CDR3 is 14 amino acids. The germline V and J ends were trimmed by 5 bases and 0 bases, with 8 bases remaining between them. Per the germline V gene, CDR1 is MNHEY and CDR2 is SVGAGI. CDR3 in DNA: TGTGCCAGCAGTCCCGGGGATAGCAATCAGCCCCAGCATTTT. Translating it yields CASSPGDSNQPQHF.

The gene calls are TRBV11-2 and TRBJ1-4; TRBD1 might be the D (6 bases). The CDR3 spans 15 residues. Deletions cut 2 bases from V and 5 bases from J, with 12 bases between. Germline V lookup: CDR1 SGHAT, CDR2 FQNNGV. The CDR3 sequence is CASSLMRQANEKLFF. Written as DNA, the CDR3 is TGTGCCAGCAGCTTAATGAGACAGGCGAATGAAAAACTGTTTTTT.

The V gene is TRBV28, the J gene TRBJ1-6, with TRBD1 matching over 10 bases. The CDR3 extends over 15 amino acids. The germline V gene has CDR1 MDHEN and CDR2 SYDVKM. The V gene end was trimmed by 7 bases and the J gene end by 3 bases; junction bases not matched to a gene: 3. CDR3 coding DNA: TGTGCCAGCAACGGACAGGGGGGCTATAATTCACCCCTCCACTTT. Its translation: CASNGQGGYNSPLHF.

This clone was observed a single time. The chain joins TRBV6-5 to TRBJ2-7; no firm D call. The CDR3 runs 15 residues. V was cut by 0 bases and J by 6 bases, with 15 bases left in between. CDR1 and CDR2 from the germline V gene are MNHEY and SVGAGI. CDR3 region: CASSYSPGKGSEQYF. The CDR3 DNA follows: TGTGCCAGCAGTTACTCTCCTGGGAAGGGCTCCGAGCAGTACTTC.

The chain couples TRBV5-4 to TRBJ2-1; 15 positions agree with TRBD2. Looked up from germline, CDR1 is SGHNT and CDR2 is YYREEE (reference sequence). This CDR3 is 18 amino acids long. The V gene end was trimmed by 2 bases and the J gene end by 8 bases; junction bases not matched to a gene: 11. CDR3 in amino acids: CASSLAPGLAGGSDEQFF. The DNA for the CDR3 is TGTGCCAGCAGCTTAGCTCCGGGACTAGCGGGGGGTAGCGATGAGCAGTTCTTC.

This clone was observed once. J is TRBJ2-5 and V is TRBV27; possible D gene TRBD2, 7 bases. This CDR3 is built from 17 residues. V was shortened by 5 bases and J by 2 bases, with 21 bases between the two germline ends. CDR1 MNHEY and CDR2 SMNVEV come from the germline V gene (reference sequence). In DNA, the CDR3 is TGTGCCAGCAGTCCGTCCTGGGGGGGCGCGGAACAAGAGACCCAGTACTTC. Its protein product is CASSPSWGGAEQETQYF.

This clone occurred once. The J gene is TRBJ2-3, the V gene TRBV19; 8 bases are shared with TRBD2. This CDR3 comprises 18 residues. CDR1 is LNHDA and CDR2 is SQIVND in the germline V gene (reference sequence). Germline trimming cut 5 bases from V and 0 bases from J; bases unmatched to any gene: 13. The CDR3 spells CASSLWGSGGLSTDTQYF. The CDR3 coding sequence is TGTGCCAGTAGTCTCTGGGGAAGCGGGGGCCTTAGCACAGATACGCAGTATTTT. Looking up the rest from reference TRBV19 and TRBJ2-3 gives the full variable domain: DGGITQSPKYLFRKEGQNVTLSCEQNLNHDAMYWYRQDPGQGLRLIYYSQIVNDFQKGDIAEGYSVSREKKESFPLTVTSAQKNPTAFYLCASSLWGSGGLSTDTQYFGPGTRLTVL.